Sequencing of this TCR beta chain was carried out in a study of CD4 T cells in relation to SARS-CoV-2 and coronaviruses. Study overall: The negative reference was HIV-1 Nef peptide pool or peptide-free culture.

The protocol was immunoSEQ multiplex PCR, while the TCRdb copy is restricted to in-frame clones and leaves out a portion. The sample contains 10,000 to 13,000 clones, around 83% of which appear only once. This clone was found a few times. The target antigen is unknown. The CDR3 consists of 16 residues. Trimming stripped 6 bases from V and 2 bases from J, with 18 bases between. CDR1 is MRHNA and CDR2 is SNTAGT in the germline V gene. Unexposed donor CD4+ T cells date from about 2011-2019, before the COVID-19 pandemic. CD4+ T cells were isolated from the cells after 10 days of culture. As cell numbers allowed, unexposed-donor CD4+ T cells faced SARS-CoV-2 S/N and four cold-coronavirus spikes. PBMCs were plated at two million per well in IL-2-containing medium.

The gene calls are TRBV6-4 and TRBJ2-3; TRBD1 is a possible D gene (6 bases). This TCR was recovered from a human donor in good health. Sequencing input: CD4+ T cells from PBMCs, cultured in vitro. The CDR3 loop is CASSPRRTVFTDTQYF. The DNA of the CDR3 is TGTGCCAGCAGCCCACGTCGGACAGTATTCACAGATACGCAGTATTTT.